The T cell receptor beta chain under discussion was sequenced for a study of early stage breast cancer tumors. This CDR3 is 14 amino acids long. The ends lost 4 bases at V and 1 base at J; junction bases unmatched: 2. CDR1 SQVTM and CDR2 ANQGSEA come from the germline V gene. Sequenced by immunoSEQ multiplex PCR; TCRdb stores in-frame clones only, minus some. The table lists around 53,000 clones, about nine tenths of them singletons, with less than 6.5% in the top ten. Material: blood. The receptor was derived from an older person with breast cancer. The J gene is TRBJ2-2, the V gene TRBV29-1, with 8 bases identical to TRBD2. CDR3 sequence (DNA): TGCAGCGTTGTGGCGGGAGGGAACACCGGGGAGCTGTTTTTT. This codes for CSVVAGGNTGELFF.